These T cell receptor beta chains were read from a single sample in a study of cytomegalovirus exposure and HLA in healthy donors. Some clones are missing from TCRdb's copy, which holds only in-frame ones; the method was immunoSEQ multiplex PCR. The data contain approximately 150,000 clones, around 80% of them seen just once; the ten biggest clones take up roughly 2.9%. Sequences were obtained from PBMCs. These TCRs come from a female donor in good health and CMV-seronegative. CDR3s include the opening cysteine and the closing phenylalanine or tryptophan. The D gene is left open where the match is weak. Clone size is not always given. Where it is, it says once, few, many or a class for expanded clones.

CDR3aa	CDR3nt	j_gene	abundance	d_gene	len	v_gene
CATSRVGGTNTGELFF	TGTGCCACCAGCAGAGTTGGGGGCACGAACACCGGGGAGCTGTTTTTT	TRBJ2-2	.	.	16	TRBV15
CAWSFNQGLTDTQYF	TGTGCCTGGAGTTTTAATCAGGGCCTCACAGATACGCAGTATTTT	TRBJ2-3	once	.	15	TRBV30
CASSLWGTNTEAFF	TGTGCCAGCAGTTTATGGGGCACGAACACTGAAGCTTTCTTT	TRBJ1-1	.	.	14	TRBV27
CASSPPGGVGSPLHF	TGTGCCAGCAGTCCACCGGGAGGGGTGGGTTCACCCCTCCACTTT	TRBJ1-6	.	.	15	TRBV6-5
CASSSRTSGGQETQYF	TGTGCCAGCAGTTCCCGAACTAGCGGGGGCCAAGAGACCCAGTACTTC	TRBJ2-5	.	TRBD2	16	TRBV28
CASSQDRVDTSYEQYF	TGCGCCAGCAGCCAAGACCGGGTGGACACCTCCTACGAGCAGTACTTC	TRBJ2-7	.	.	16	TRBV4-3
CASSLGEGSTDTQYF	TGCGCCAGCAGCTTAGGTGAGGGAAGCACAGATACGCAGTATTTT	TRBJ2-3	once	.	15	TRBV5-1
CASTHRAPHIYF	TGTGCCAGCACGCACAGGGCCCCCCACATATATTTT	TRBJ1-3	once	.	12	TRBV28
CASNSPTKGLDGYTF	TGTGCCAGCAATTCCCCCACTAAGGGGCTCGATGGCTACACCTTC	TRBJ1-2	few	.	15	TRBV4-2
CASRRLGTAVNEQYF	TGTGCCAGCAGGAGGCTCGGGACAGCTGTAAACGAGCAGTACTTC	TRBJ2-7	.	TRBD1	15	TRBV27
CAAKPGYNEQFF	TGTGCCGCGAAACCCGGTTACAATGAGCAGTTCTTC	TRBJ2-1	once	.	12	TRBV30
CASSLTGSTYNEQFF	TGTGCCAGCAGCTTAACTGGCAGTACCTACAATGAGCAGTTCTTC	TRBJ2-1	.	.	15	TRBV7-3
CASSLKEASGAGEQYF	TGTGCCAGCAGCTTAAAAGAGGCTAGCGGGGCGGGGGAGCAGTACTTC	TRBJ2-7	.	TRBD2	16	TRBV7-8
CASSGEGLSNQPQHF	TGTGCCAGTAGTGGGGAAGGACTTAGCAATCAGCCCCAGCATTTT	TRBJ1-5	.	.	15	TRBV19
CASSVGSGSLTPQSF	.	TRBJ1-1	.	.	15	TRBV9
CASSYSGQGGQPQHF	TGTGCCAGCAGTTACTCGGGACAGGGTGGTCAGCCCCAGCATTTT	TRBJ1-5	.	TRBD1	15	TRBV6-6
CSVRTGGTSPLHF	TGCAGCGTTCGTACAGGGGGCACTTCACCCCTCCACTTT	TRBJ1-6	.	TRBD1	13	TRBV29-1
CASSLATGITEAFF	TGTGCCAGCAGCTTAGCGACAGGGATCACTGAAGCTTTCTTT	TRBJ1-1	.	TRBD1	14	TRBV7-2
CASSFRGNQPQHF	TGTGCCAGCAGTTTCAGGGGCAATCAGCCCCAGCATTTT	TRBJ1-5	.	.	13	TRBV27
CASSFRGRAFF	TGTGCCAGCAGTTTCAGGGGGCGAGCTTTCTTT	TRBJ1-1	.	TRBD1	11	TRBV6-1
CASTPFAGRGQPQHF	TGTGCCAGCACCCCATTTGCAGGGCGGGGTCAGCCCCAGCATTTT	TRBJ1-5	.	.	15	TRBV27
CASSGGPTLEAFF	TGCGCCAGCAGCGGAGGACCCACATTGGAAGCTTTCTTT	TRBJ1-1	.	.	13	TRBV5-1
CASSLGLLAGPETQYF	TGTGCCAGCAGCTTAGGGCTATTAGCGGGGCCCGAGACCCAGTACTTC	TRBJ2-5	.	TRBD2	16	TRBV5-6
CASSQGQGAYEQYF	TGCGCCAGCAGCCAAGGCCAGGGCGCCTACGAGCAGTACTTC	TRBJ2-7	.	.	14	TRBV4-1
CASSRPRSSPGTGGPYEQYF	TGTGCCAGCAGCCGCCCCCGTAGTTCCCCCGGGACAGGGGGCCCCTACGAGCAGTACTTC	TRBJ2-7	.	TRBD1	20	TRBV5-4
CASNRGRGPYEQYF	TGTGCCAGCAACAGGGGGCGGGGGCCCTACGAGCAGTACTTC	TRBJ2-7	.	TRBD1	14	TRBV2
CASTRTGVTEAFF	TGTGCCAGTACGCGGACAGGGGTCACTGAAGCTTTCTTT	TRBJ1-1	.	TRBD1	13	TRBV19
CASSLEAGLAGEIYNEQFF	TGCGCCAGCAGCTTGGAGGCCGGGTTAGCGGGGGAGATCTACAATGAGCAGTTCTTC	TRBJ2-1	.	TRBD2	19	TRBV5-1
CASSQELRTPFDSYTF	TGCGCCAGCAGCCAAGAGTTAAGGACACCTTTTGATAGCTACACCTTC	TRBJ1-2	.	.	16	TRBV4-3
CSVAGTSGRAGFYNEQFF	TGCAGTGTCGCAGGGACTAGCGGGAGGGCAGGGTTTTACAATGAGCAGTTCTTC	TRBJ2-1	.	TRBD2	18	TRBV29-1
CASREVEGAFF	TGTGCCAGCAGAGAGGTGGAGGGAGCTTTCTTT	TRBJ1-1	.	.	11	TRBV2
CASSDSGQQYYGYPF	TGTGCCAGCAGCGACTCGGGACAGCAATACTATGGCTACCCCTTC	TRBJ1-2	.	TRBD1	15	TRBV25-1
CASSLGTGLDYGYTF	TGTGCCAGCAGCCTGGGCACAGGGTTGGACTATGGCTACACCTTC	TRBJ1-2	once	.	15	TRBV7-2
CASRISGGGNTIYF	TGTGCCAGCAGGATATCAGGGGGTGGAAACACCATATATTTT	TRBJ1-3	.	TRBD1	14	TRBV28
CASRGLAGSNEQFF	TGTGCCAGTAGGGGACTAGCGGGCTCGAATGAGCAGTTCTTC	TRBJ2-1	once	TRBD2	14	TRBV19
CASSKVPAGGGNEIEQYF	TGTGCCAGCAGCAAAGTCCCAGCGGGAGGCGGAAATGAGATTGAGCAGTATTTT	TRBJ2-3	.	.	18	TRBV21-1
CASSSGTGTETQYF	TGTGCCAGCAGCTCCGGGACAGGGACAGAGACCCAGTACTTC	TRBJ2-5	.	TRBD1	14	TRBV6-1
CASSFRRLGAFF	TGTGCCAGCAGCTTCAGGAGACTAGGAGCTTTCTTT	TRBJ1-1	few	.	12	TRBV5-6
CASSLRQGRLEGSYNEQFF	TGCGCCAGCAGCCTAAGACAGGGTCGGTTAGAAGGATCCTACAATGAGCAGTTCTTC	TRBJ2-1	few	TRBD1	19	TRBV4-3
CATGQGGPPEAFF	TGTGCCACCGGACAGGGGGGCCCCCCTGAAGCTTTCTTT	TRBJ1-1	.	TRBD1	13	TRBV14
CATSRDRPSWAPYEQYF	TGTGCCACCAGCAGAGATAGGCCATCATGGGCCCCCTACGAGCAGTACTTC	TRBJ2-7	.	.	17	TRBV15
CATSPTWRASNEKLFF	TGTGCCACCAGCCCTACCTGGAGGGCTTCTAATGAAAAACTGTTTTTT	TRBJ1-4	.	.	16	TRBV15
CASSPRTSGGADEQYF	TGTGCCAGCAGCCCCCGGACTAGCGGGGGGGCGGACGAGCAGTACTTC	TRBJ2-7	once	TRBD2	16	TRBV7-8
CASSRGLLNTGELFF	TGTGCCAGCAGCCGCGGACTGCTGAACACCGGGGAGCTGTTTTTT	TRBJ2-2	.	.	15	TRBV5-8
CSSTPHRAGELFF	TGTTCCAGCACCCCCCACAGGGCCGGGGAGCTGTTTTTT	TRBJ2-2	.	.	13	TRBV7-9
CASSEEAGGLGYTF	TGTGCCAGCAGTGAAGAGGCAGGGGGGCTTGGCTACACCTTC	TRBJ1-2	.	TRBD1	14	TRBV2
CASSTGLREKSYEQYF	TGCGCCAGCAGCACCGGACTACGGGAGAAATCCTACGAGCAGTACTTC	TRBJ2-7	.	.	16	TRBV5-1
CASTHFRQAEAFF	TGTGCCAGTACTCATTTTCGGCAGGCTGAAGCTTTCTTT	TRBJ1-1	.	.	13	TRBV19
CASSRVLRGSPSTDTQYF	TGTGCCAGCAGCCGTGTGTTGCGGGGGAGCCCTAGCACAGATACGCAGTATTTT	TRBJ2-3	.	TRBD2	18	TRBV11-2
CASSPRTGGSYEQYF	TGTGCCAGCTCACCACGAACAGGGGGCTCCTACGAGCAGTACTTC	TRBJ2-7	.	TRBD1	15	TRBV18
CASSLVGQSTYEQYF	TGTGCCAGCAGCTTGGTGGGACAGAGTACCTACGAGCAGTACTTC	TRBJ2-7	.	TRBD1	15	TRBV5-6
CASSLGSRGGQETQYF	TGTGCCAGCAGTTTGGGTTCCCGGGGAGGACAAGAGACCCAGTACTTC	TRBJ2-5	.	.	16	TRBV28
CASSLVQQGTYEQYF	TGTGCCAGCAGCTTGGTTCAACAGGGAACGTACGAGCAGTACTTC	TRBJ2-7	few	.	15	TRBV5-6